This T cell receptor beta chain was sequenced during a study of blood T cell repertoires in COVID-19. For the study at large: Sources were T cells, B-cell-depleted T cells, or PBMCs; the material itself was cDNA or gDNA.

As originally analysed: Quantification of nucleated cells was approximated via reference gene primer amplification. Sequencing used immunoSEQ multiplex PCR; TCRdb keeps in-frame clones, though not all of them. V, J and clone size are those of that table, while D and trimming were read from the DNA. The table has around 310,000 clones, around 87% seen once; the top ten hold 4%. The CDR3 sequence is 16 residues long. CDR1 MDHEN and CDR2 SYDVKM come from the germline V gene. V was pared by 5 bases and J by 9 bases, with 20 bases between. This TCR derives from a woman aged 45-65 years with active or convalescent COVID-19. The specimen sequenced was peripheral blood. The chain employs TRBV28 and TRBJ1-6; a possible D gene is TRBD1 (6 bases). In DNA form, the CDR3 reads TGTGCCAGCAGTCCCCGGAGACAGGCGCCGGTTTCACCCCTCCACTTT. Translation: CASSPRRQAPVSPLHF.